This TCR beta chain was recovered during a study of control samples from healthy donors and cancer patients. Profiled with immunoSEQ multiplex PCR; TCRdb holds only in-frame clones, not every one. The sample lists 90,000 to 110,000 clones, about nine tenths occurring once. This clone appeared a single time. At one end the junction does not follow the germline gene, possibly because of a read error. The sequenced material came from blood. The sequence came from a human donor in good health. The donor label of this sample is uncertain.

The CDR3 nucleotides read TGTGCCAGCAACACCGCGACAGGGTCCAATCGGCCCCAGCATTTT. Translation: CASNTATGSNRPQHF. The chain joins TRBV28 to TRBJ1-5; TRBD1 matches at 7 bases. This CDR3 has 15 amino acids. CDR1 is MDHEN and CDR2 is SYDVKM in the germline V gene.